The 19 T cell receptor beta chains below all came from one sample that was sequenced in a study of shared clonotypes between healthy human individuals. The assay was immunoSEQ multiplex PCR, and TCRdb's table has in-frame clones only and misses some. There are more than 1 million clones in the sample; approximately 80% occur only once, and 0.5% to 0.6% lies in the top ten. Sequenced: memory CD4+ T cells from PBMCs. Indicated subset: CD45RA-negative fraction. Receptors originate from a man aged 18-30 years in good health. Some clones in this sample may be carry-over from other donors' samples.

The chain recombines TRBV30 with TRBJ2-5; D tentatively fits TRBD1 or TRBD2 (5 bases each). This CDR3 is 15 amino acids long. Trimming left V 3 bases short and J 3 bases short, with 17 bases between. The germline CDR1 and CDR2 sequences are GTSNPN and SVGIG (reference sequence). For the CDR3, the DNA is TGTGCCTGGAGCCCCCCGGGACGGCCAAAAGAGACCCAGTACTTC. It encodes CAWSPPGRPKETQYF.

Regarding this clone: In the same sample, other DNA sequences code for this CDR3. The chain combines TRBV18 with TRBJ2-5, with 8 bases identical to TRBD1. The CDR3 is 13 amino acids. Germline V lookup: CDR1 KGHSH, CDR2 LQKENI. The V segment lost 3 bases and the J segment 4 bases; nucleotides outside the gene matches: 1. CDR3 in amino acids: CASSPGTGETQYF. The CDR3 nucleotides are TGTGCCAGCTCACCTGGGACAGGAGAGACCCAGTACTTC.

J is TRBJ2-7 and V is TRBV21-1; the tabulated D call, TRBD2, remains unverified against the DNA. TRBV21-1 represents a pseudogene. The CDR3 loop spans 18 amino acids. CDR3 residues: CASSIPDWGDRSSYEQYF. CDR3 in DNA: TGTGCCAGCAGCATACCAGACTGGGGGGACCGAAGCTCCTACGAGCAGTACTTC.

This clone was seen a few times. The V and J genes are TRBV5-1 and TRBJ1-1; D is undetermined. This CDR3 is built from 15 residues. Germline-derived CDR1 and CDR2 are SGHRS and YFSETQ. V dropped 0 bases and J dropped 0 bases, with 9 bases sitting between them. The CDR3 sequence: CASSLVTNMNTEAFF. The CDR3, as DNA: TGCGCCAGCAGCTTGGTCACGAACATGAACACTGAAGCTTTCTTT.

V gene TRBV6-1 combines with J gene TRBJ2-3; 13 nucleotides line up with TRBD2. This CDR3 contains 13 residues. Trimming took 10 bases from V and 4 from J; bases not matched to a gene: 2. Germline V gene lookup returns CDR1 MNHNS and CDR2 SASEGT. CDR3 DNA: TGTGCCATTGGACTAGCGGGAGCAGATACGCAGTATTTT. Its protein is CAIGLAGADTQYF.

This chain uses TRBV11-2 with TRBJ1-2; 7 nucleotides line up with TRBD1. Germline CDR1 SGHAT, CDR2 FQNNGV. This CDR3 is built from 14 residues. The V segment lost 5 bases and the J segment 5 bases; nucleotides outside the gene matches: 8. CDR3 nucleotides: TGTGCCAGCAGCCCAGCCAGGGGGGGTTATGGCTACACCTTC. This codes for CASSPARGGYGYTF.

In regard to this clone: At the DNA level, this CDR3 is encoded by other sequences in the same sample as well. The chain couples TRBV29-1 to TRBJ2-5, with no clear D. The J call is uncertain, as TRBJ2-7 better fits the DNA end. CDR1 is SQVTM, CDR2 ANQGSEA, per germline. This CDR3 spans 11 amino acids. The DNA of the CDR3 is TGCAGCGTTGATTCTGGTTACGAGCAGTACTTC. It codes for CSVDSGYEQYF.

The chain carries TRBV9 and TRBJ1-5; D gene ambiguous. Trimming pared 3 bases from V and 0 bases from J, leaving 7 bases between. CDR3 length: 14 residues. From germline, CDR1 is SGDLS and CDR2 YYNGEE. CDR3 in amino acids: CASSEGNSNQPQHF. The CDR3 DNA follows: TGTGCCAGCAGCGAAGGGAATAGCAATCAGCCCCAGCATTTT.

The chain employs TRBV2 and TRBJ2-1, with D perhaps TRBD2 (6 bases). CDR1 is SNHLY and CDR2 is FYNNEI in the germline V gene. V lost 4 bases and J 4 bases, leaving 17 bases between the germline ends. This CDR3 is built from 16 residues. CDR3 coding DNA: TGTGCCAGCAGTGTGGCTCCGGGAGCGGGTTACAATGAGCAGTTCTTC. Translation gives CASSVAPGAGYNEQFF.

The V and J genes are TRBV4-3 and TRBJ2-3; 14 nucleotides match TRBD2. Germline V gives CDR1 LGHNA, CDR2 YSLEER. Unmatched junction bases numbered 11, after V lost 6 bases and J lost 9 bases. The CDR3 spans 16 residues. Here the CDR3 DNA reads TGCGCCAGCAGATCGGGACTAGCGGGAGTGGGGCTAACGCAGTATTTT. Translation: CASRSGLAGVGLTQYF.

The chain couples TRBV7-9 to TRBJ2-1; a possible D gene is TRBD2 (6 bases). The CDR3 length is 12 residues. V was clipped by 5 bases and J by 8 bases, with 10 bases between them. The germline gives CDR1 SEHNR, CDR2 FQNEAQ (reference sequence). Here the CDR3 reads CASSRGGDEQFF. For the CDR3, the DNA is TGTGCCAGCAGCCGGGGCGGGGATGAGCAGTTCTTC.

The chain carries TRBV29-1 and TRBJ1-4; perhaps TRBD1 as D (5 bases). Germline V gene lookup returns CDR1 SQVTM and CDR2 ANQGSEA. The CDR3 consists of 14 residues. Trimming pared 3 bases from V and 7 bases from J, leaving 15 bases between. CDR3 DNA: TGCAGCGTTGATAAGGGGCGGTCTGGTGAAAAACTGTTTTTT. Translating gives CSVDKGRSGEKLFF.

This chain joins TRBV7-3 and TRBJ2-7, with 9 bases aligning to TRBD2. V was pared by 0 bases and J by 5 bases, with 5 bases of the junction left unmatched. The CDR3 totals 15 residues. Germline values: CDR1 SGHTA, CDR2 FQGTGA. CDR3 residues: CASSLTPSGNHEQYF. The DNA of the CDR3 is TGTGCCAGCAGCTTAACACCTAGCGGGAACCACGAGCAGTACTTC. Drawing the rest from reference TRBV7-3 and TRBJ2-7, the complete variable domain is GAGVSQTPSNKVTEKGKYVELRCDPISGHTALYWYRQSLGQGPEFLIYFQGTGAADDSGLPNDRFFAVRPEGSVSTLKIQRTERGDSAVYLCASSLTPSGNHEQYFGPGTRLTVT.

The DNA for the CDR3 is TGTGCCAGCAGCCGCATGCAGGGACAGGGGGCGGGTGGCTACACCTTC. It specifies CASSRMQGQGAGGYTF. V gene TRBV4-2 combines with J gene TRBJ1-2, with TRBD1 identical over 12 bases. The CDR3 has 16 residues. CDR1 and CDR2 from the germline V gene are LGHNA and YNFKEQ. The ends lost 4 bases at V and 7 bases at J; junction bases unmatched: 10.

The chain employs TRBV5-1 and TRBJ2-7; D tentatively reads TRBD1 or TRBD2 (5 bases each). The CDR3 is 14 amino acids. Germline-derived CDR1 and CDR2 are SGHRS and YFSETQ. Trimming shortened V by 0 bases and J by 2 bases, and 9 bases separated the two germline ends. This chain's CDR3 is CASSLAGTTYEQYF. Here the CDR3 DNA reads TGCGCCAGCAGCTTGGCCGGGACCACCTACGAGCAGTACTTC.

This chain links TRBV10-3 with TRBJ1-3, with D maybe TRBD1 (5 bases). V lost 6 bases to trimming and J lost 10 bases, with 19 bases between them. Germline CDR1 reads ENHRY; CDR2 reads SYGVKD. CDR3 length: 14 amino acids. CDR3 sequence (DNA): TGTGCCATCAGCCCCGGGGGAGACGGTTTAACCATATATTTT. Translating gives CAISPGGDGLTIYF.

The V call is TRBV21-1, the J call TRBJ2-7. TRBV21-1 is classified as a pseudogene. The CDR3 sequence is 12 residues long. The DNA for the CDR3 is TGTGCCAGCAGCGGAGAACAGTACGAGCAGTACTTC. It codes for CASSGEQYEQYF.

This sequence joins TRBV29-1 and TRBJ1-1, with D perhaps matching TRBD1 (5 bases). The ends were cut back, 2 bases at V and 7 bases at J, with 8 bases in the middle. The CDR3 is made up of 11 amino acids. Germline loops: CDR1 SQVTM, CDR2 ANQGSEA. The CDR3 region has the DNA TGCAGCGTTGAAAGGGGAGATGAAGCTTTCTTT. It is translated as CSVERGDEAFF.

This clone showed up just once. J is TRBJ2-7 and V is TRBV28, with 15 bases fitting TRBD2. Germline assignment: CDR1 MDHEN and CDR2 SYDVKM. The CDR3 is 16 residues long. Trimming removed 4 bases from V and 4 bases from J; junction bases left unmatched: 5. In nucleotides, the CDR3 is TGTGCCAGCAGTTCAAGGACTAGCGGGAGGGTTTACGAGCAGTACTTC. It specifies CASSSRTSGRVYEQYF.